The clone carrying this TCR beta chain has just a few counts. Its antigen is not identified. The sample contains more than one DNA sequence encoding this CDR3. Unsorted PBMC DNA sequencing spanned ten immunoSEQ deep assay plates. Using immunoSEQ multiplex PCR, the repertoire was profiled, and TCRdb retains in-frame clones only, with some absent. The sample shows 450,000 to 500,000 clones, roughly 80% of them seen only once. This sample is drawn from a study of shared clonotypes between healthy human individuals. General study findings and limits: Genetic and exposure-history diversity was limited by the few donors.

Germline-derived CDR1 and CDR2 are ENHRY and SYGVKD. Trimming pared 10 bases from V and 4 bases from J, leaving 13 bases between. The CDR3 loop spans 12 amino acids. The gene calls are TRBV10-3 and TRBJ1-1; D is unclear. This TCR derives from a woman in her forties in good health. Some clones in this sample may be carry-over from other donors' samples. Input material: PBMCs. CDR3 sequence: CATQKEGTEAFF. The CDR3, as DNA: TGTGCCACCCAGAAAGAGGGCACTGAAGCTTTCTTT.